This T cell receptor beta chain was sequenced in a study of blood T cell repertoires in COVID-19 (dated by TCRdb to between 2020 and 2021). About the investigation overall: Samples covering the acute and convalescent phases of COVID-19 were provided by collaborators in the United States, Italy and Spain. The prospective study material was composed of cDNA or gDNA derived from T cells, B-cell-depleted T cells, or PBMCs. Subjects who had been exposed to COVID-19, were actively infected with it, or had recovered from it provided the deeply sampled blood TCRbeta repertoires that made up the dataset. A freely available public database, intended as a resource for researchers studying the immune response to SARS-CoV-2, is where the repertoires were released. Where available, HLA class I and class II types were taken from metadata supplied by the sample provider and were not determined by assay-based typing. Sample metadata almost always included a de-identified subject ID, COVID-19 status, age in years and sex. Samples came from the ongoing ImmuneRACE study (first 160 participants) plus 1,254 subjects from 6 global collaborators.

The immunoSEQ Assay, a bias-controlled multiplex PCR, was used to amplify TCRbeta CDR3 regions from genomic DNA. For the original study's pipeline: Within the assay, amplification of reference gene primers was used to estimate how many nucleated cells each sample contained. To quantify the absolute abundance of each unique TCRbeta CDR3 rearrangement, sequence reads were collapsed and filtered. For each sample, productive Simpson clonality was calculated by taking the square root of Simpson's diversity index across productive rearrangements. Drawn from immuneACCESS, this table holds only the in-frame rearrangements with V and J called that TCRdb kept. Clones are partly lost; checked studies trace under half to an unresolved V gene and leave the rest unexplained. V and J calls and clone size are those listed in that table; D and trimming were worked out from the DNA. The sample contains under 300,000 clones, roughly 90% of them found a single time. The biggest ten clones account for about an eighth of the sample.

Overall study results and their limits: The quantity of clinical and demographic metadata differed by source and by participant and was supplied without curation.

This clone was seen only once. What antigen it recognizes has not been identified. Base qualities are missing; no much larger clone stands one base away. One collaborating source in Seattle enrolled patients while the patients were actively infected and followed the patients over time throughout the course of disease. Whole blood was collected in K2EDTA tubes by collaborating institutions according to the institutions' own protocols. For TCRbeta analysis, collaborator samples were shipped as frozen whole blood, as isolated PBMCs, or as DNA extracted from either sample type. The clonotype originates from an older woman with COVID-19, enrolled during active disease. Sequenced input: peripheral blood.

The CDR3 reads as follows: CASSSSLPGEQYF. In nucleotide form, the sequence is TGTGCCAGCAGCTCTAGTCTTCCGGGGGAGCAGTACTTC. This sequence uses TRBV13 and TRBJ2-7; TRBD2 is perhaps the D gene, given 5 matching bases. The cysteine opens and the phenylalanine closes a CDR3 of 13 amino acids. The only DNA kept is the CDR3, 39 bases in frame from the first base. Per the germline V gene (reference sequence), PRHDT is the CDR1 and FYEKMQ is the CDR2. The germline ends are 14 bases apart after V is trimmed by 4 bases and J by 7 bases. The full variable domain, with segments outside the CDR3 supplied by the reference TRBV13 and TRBJ2-7 proteins, appears as AAGVIQSPRHLIKEKRETATLKCYPIPRHDTVYWYQQGPGQDPQFLISFYEKMQSDKGSIPDRFSAQQFSDYHSELNMSSLELGDSALYFCASSSSLPGEQYFGPGTRLTVT.